These 17 T cell receptor beta chains were sequenced from one sample in a study of T cell responses to AZD1222 COVID-19 vaccine. Assay used: immunoSEQ multiplex PCR; TCRdb lists only in-frame clones, some missing. This sample has 90,000 to 120,000 clones, with more than 80% found just once. The sample was peripheral blood, taken on day 0 of AZD1222 vaccination. These receptors all come from an adult in good health.

The gene calls are TRBV9 and TRBJ2-7; TRBD1 matches at 7 bases. The J segment lost 2 bases and the V segment lost 2 bases, leaving 4 bases of the junction unmatched. The germline V gene has CDR1 SGDLS and CDR2 YYNGEE. The CDR3 sequence is 14 residues long. The CDR3 DNA reads TGTGCCAGCAGCGTGTCGGGACAGACCTACGAGCAGTACTTC. It translates to CASSVSGQTYEQYF.

This rearrangement joins TRBV6-4 to TRBJ1-4; D gene uncertain. The CDR3 length is 14 residues. Germline CDR1 reads MRHNA; CDR2 reads SNTAGT. V lost 5 bases and J 0 bases, leaving 7 bases between the germline ends. The CDR3 DNA is TGTGCCAGCAGTATGACCGCAACTAATGAAAAACTGTTTTTT. Translating gives CASSMTATNEKLFF.

The chain couples TRBV5-1 to TRBJ1-5, with D unresolved. The CDR3 consists of 14 residues. Germline lookup yields CDR1 SGHRS and CDR2 YFSETQ. V lost 4 bases and J lost 0, with 8 bases in between. CDR3 DNA sequence: TGCGCCAGCAGCCCAGAGGGTAGCAATCAGCCCCAGCATTTT. This translates into CASSPEGSNQPQHF.

The chain couples TRBV18 to TRBJ1-1, with 7 bases lining up with TRBD1. The CDR3 consists of 15 residues. V dropped 3 bases and J dropped 0; count of bases not matched to a gene: 4. The V gene's germline CDR1 is KGHSH and CDR2 LQKENI. The CDR3 region is CASSPGQTLNTEAFF. The CDR3, as DNA: TGTGCCAGCTCACCGGGACAGACCCTGAACACTGAAGCTTTCTTT. Supplemented by reference TRBV18 and TRBJ1-1, the full variable domain reads NAGVMQNPRHLVRRRGQEARLRCSPMKGHSHVYWYRQLPEEGLKFMVYLQKENIIDESGMPKERFSAEFPKEGPSILRIQQVVRGDSAAYFCASSPGQTLNTEAFFGQGTRLTVV.

This clone has just one count. This chain links TRBV18 with TRBJ2-7, with TRBD1 identical over 8 bases. This CDR3 is built from 16 residues. Germline assignment: CDR1 KGHSH and CDR2 LQKENI. J was trimmed by 1 base and V by 2 bases; bases with no gene match: 7. CDR3 amino acids: CASSPGDRGPSYEQYF. Written as DNA, the CDR3 is TGTGCCAGCTCACCAGGAGACAGGGGCCCGTCCTACGAGCAGTACTTC. Based on the CDR3 plus reference TRBV18 and TRBJ2-7, the full variable domain is NAGVMQNPRHLVRRRGQEARLRCSPMKGHSHVYWYRQLPEEGLKFMVYLQKENIIDESGMPKERFSAEFPKEGPSILRIQQVVRGDSAAYFCASSPGDRGPSYEQYFGPGTRLTVT.

The rearrangement links TRBV19 to TRBJ2-3, with 8 bases identical to TRBD1. Germline loops: CDR1 LNHDA, CDR2 SQIVND (reference sequence). Trimming took 5 bases from V and 0 from J; bases not matched to a gene: 10. The CDR3 is 17 amino acids. The CDR3 loop is CASSFYRQGISTDTQYF. The DNA for the CDR3 is TGTGCCAGTAGTTTTTATCGACAGGGGATTAGCACAGATACGCAGTATTTT.

The CDR3, as DNA: TGCGCCAGCAGCCAAGGACAGGGACCGAAGGGATCACCCCTCCACTTT. Its translation is CASSQGQGPKGSPLHF. V usage is TRBV4-1 and J usage is TRBJ1-6; TRBD1 matches at 7 bases. V was pared by 1 base and J by 10 bases, with 10 bases of the junction left unmatched. Germline CDR1 MGHRA, CDR2 YSYEKL. The CDR3 extends over 16 amino acids.

V gene TRBV27 combines with J gene TRBJ2-7; D tentatively reads TRBD1 or TRBD2 (6 bases each). The CDR3 covers 13 residues. CDR1 is MNHEY and CDR2 is SMNVEV in the germline V gene (reference sequence). V was clipped by 7 bases and J by 4 bases, with 14 bases between them. CDR3 sequence: CASNKRGEYEQYF. CDR3 sequence (DNA): TGTGCCAGCAATAAGAGGGGGGAGTACGAGCAGTACTTC.

The chain links TRBV19 to TRBJ1-2, with no clear D. The germline V gene encodes CDR1 LNHDA and CDR2 SQIVND (reference sequence). Trimming cost V 1 base and J 0 bases, with 9 bases left between them. This CDR3 is 15 amino acids long. CDR3 sequence: CASSIGLTPNYGYTF. The CDR3 bases are TGTGCCAGTAGTATAGGTCTGACTCCTAACTATGGCTACACCTTC.

V and J are TRBV27 and TRBJ1-6; D unresolved. The germline V and J ends were trimmed by 9 bases and 3 bases, with 18 bases remaining between them. The length of the CDR3 is 16 residues. Germline V gene data show CDR1 as MNHEY and CDR2 as SMNVEV (reference sequence). For the CDR3, the DNA is TGTGCCAGTGCCCCGAGAGGATACAGCTATAATTCACCCCTCCACTTT. Translating gives CASAPRGYSYNSPLHF.

This chain connects TRBV28 to TRBJ2-5; a possible D gene is TRBD1 (7 bases). The ends were cut back, 4 bases at V and 4 bases at J, with 16 bases in the middle. Per germline, CDR1 MDHEN and CDR2 SYDVKM. The CDR3 runs 15 residues. The CDR3 region is CASSSPGGSRETQYF. In DNA, the CDR3 is TGTGCCAGCAGTTCTCCAGGGGGGTCTCGAGAGACCCAGTACTTC.

The CDR3 nucleotides are TGTGCCACCGGACAGGGGCAAACGAACACCGGGGAGCTGTTTTTT. Protein sequence: CATGQGQTNTGELFF. The gene calls are TRBV24-1 and TRBJ2-2; TRBD1 matches 9 bases. Germline V gives CDR1 KGHDR, CDR2 SFDVKD. V was clipped by 9 bases and J by 0 bases; unmatched bases: 4. This CDR3 comprises 15 residues.

This chain links TRBV12-5 with TRBJ2-1; possibly TRBD1 or TRBD2 for D (6 bases each). Germline V CDR1 and CDR2: LGHNT, FRNRAP. The CDR3 sequence is 17 residues long. V was cut by 7 bases and J by 4 bases, with 23 bases left in between. The CDR3 region is CASVMGGTSPIYNEQFF. The DNA of the CDR3 is TGTGCTAGTGTTATGGGGGGCACAAGCCCAATATACAATGAGCAGTTCTTC.

V and J are TRBV5-1 and TRBJ1-2; D call uncertain. CDR3 length equals 14 residues. Germline CDR1 SGHRS, CDR2 YFSETQ. Trimming removed 0 bases from V and 3 bases from J, with 9 bases in between. The CDR3 nucleotides are TGCGCCAGCAGCTTGGGGGCCACCTACTATGGCTACACCTTC. Its translation is CASSLGATYYGYTF.

J is TRBJ2-3 and V is TRBV7-3, with 10 bases fitting TRBD2. Per the germline V gene, CDR1 is SGHTA and CDR2 is FQGTGA. V was clipped by 1 base and J by 2 bases; unmatched bases: 3. The CDR3 extends over 16 amino acids. The CDR3 region is CASSLKAGGFTDTQYF. The CDR3 DNA follows: TGTGCCAGCAGCTTAAAAGCGGGAGGGTTCACAGATACGCAGTATTTT.

V is TRBV9 and J is TRBJ2-1; 8 bases are shared with TRBD2. The trim removed 3 bases at V and 4 bases at J, leaving 6 bases unmatched. This CDR3 is 15 amino acids long. Germline V gene data show CDR1 as SGDLS and CDR2 as YYNGEE. The CDR3 nucleotides read TGTGCCAGCAGCGGATCTAGCGGGTTATACAATGAGCAGTTCTTC. This translates into CASSGSSGLYNEQFF. Combining the CDR3 with reference TRBV9 and TRBJ2-1 gives the whole variable domain DSGVTQTPKHLITATGQRVTLRCSPRSGDLSVYWYQQSLDQGLQFLIQYYNGEERAKGNILERFSAQQFPDLHSELNLSSLELGDSALYFCASSGSSGLYNEQFFGPGTRLTVL.

The V call is TRBV27, the J call TRBJ2-5, with 12 positions matching TRBD2. V was pared by 8 bases and J by 2 bases, with 3 bases of the junction left unmatched. From germline, CDR1 is MNHEY and CDR2 SMNVEV (reference sequence). CDR3 length: 14 amino acids. The CDR3 region has the DNA TGTGCCAGCGGCGGACTAGCGGGACAAGAGACCCAGTACTTC. This encodes CASGGLAGQETQYF.